The source of this TCR beta chain is a study of blood T cell repertoires in COVID-19. About the research overall: Acute and convalescent COVID-19 samples came from the United States, Italy and Spain.

Assay used: immunoSEQ multiplex PCR; TCRdb lists only in-frame clones, some missing. The repertoire holds tens of thousands of clones, with 75% to 80% as singletons. There are 11 residues in the CDR3. Germline V gene sequence: CDR1 LNHDA, CDR2 SQIVND (reference sequence). V lost 3 bases to trimming and J lost 12 bases, with 6 bases between them. Material: peripheral blood. The chain carries TRBV19 and TRBJ1-6, with a tentative D call TRBD1 (6 bases). The clonotype originates from a human donor with active or convalescent COVID-19. The donor label of this sample is uncertain. The CDR3 nucleotides are TGTGCCAGTAGTATGACAGGACCCCTCCACTTT. Protein: CASSMTGPLHF.